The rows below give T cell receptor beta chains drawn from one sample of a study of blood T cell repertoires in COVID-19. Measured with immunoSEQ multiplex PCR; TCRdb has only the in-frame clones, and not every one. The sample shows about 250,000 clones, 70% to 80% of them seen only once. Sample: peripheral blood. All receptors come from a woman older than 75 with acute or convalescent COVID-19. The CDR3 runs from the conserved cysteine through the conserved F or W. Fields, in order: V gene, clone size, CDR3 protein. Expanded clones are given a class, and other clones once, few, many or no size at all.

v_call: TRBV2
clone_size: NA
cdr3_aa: CASPQVISYDGYTF

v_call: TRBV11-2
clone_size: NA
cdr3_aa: CASSPDRGHGANVLTF

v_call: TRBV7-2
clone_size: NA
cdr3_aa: CASSSPGLAGGREQFF

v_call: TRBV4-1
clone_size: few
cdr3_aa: CASSQGASGTGTDTQYF

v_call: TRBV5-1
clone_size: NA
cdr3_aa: CASSSRGDANYGYTF

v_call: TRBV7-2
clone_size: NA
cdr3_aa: CASSPAPLQGSGELFF

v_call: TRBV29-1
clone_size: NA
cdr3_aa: CSAAGVGQPQHF

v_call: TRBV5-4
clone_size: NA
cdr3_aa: CASSAGQGANYGYTF

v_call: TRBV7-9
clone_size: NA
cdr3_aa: CASSLQGKGNQPQHF

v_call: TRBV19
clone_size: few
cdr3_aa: CASTDWNTGELFF

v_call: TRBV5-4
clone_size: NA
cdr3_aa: CASSMDSWKETQYF

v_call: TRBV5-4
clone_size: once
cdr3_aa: CASSLGPVSGAGELFF

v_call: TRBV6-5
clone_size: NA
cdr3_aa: CASSYSPGGAWAQYF

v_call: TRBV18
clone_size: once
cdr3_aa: CASSPGQFNYGYTF

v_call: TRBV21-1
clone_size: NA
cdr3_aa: CASSNASSVMETGPYEQYF

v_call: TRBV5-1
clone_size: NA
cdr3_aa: CASSLPGTGGRSEAFF